Below, one T cell receptor beta chain is given with its context. What it recognizes is unknown. CDR3 size: 12 residues. The V gene's germline CDR1 is MNHEY and CDR2 SVGAGI. Deletions cut 4 bases from V and 1 base from J, with 5 bases between. The sequenced template was cDNA made from the entire isolated RNA. Some clones are missing from TCRdb's copy, which holds only in-frame ones; the method was immunoSEQ multiplex PCR. This table has 95,000 to 150,000 clones, roughly 17% appearing once. This sample was taken from a study of beta chain features in type 1 diabetes. General observations from the study: Shorter TCRB CDR3s, moderately but significantly so, marked every one of the four CD4+ subsets in Type 1 diabetes patients.

Sample: central memory CD4+ T cells from blood. The receptor comes from a man aged 18-30 years with type 1 diabetes. The genes are TRBV6-5 and TRBJ2-7; no clear D gene. The DNA for the CDR3 is TGTGCCAGCAGTTCCTTTTCCTACGAGCAGTACTTC. It encodes CASSSFSYEQYF.